This TCR beta chain derives from a study of shared clonotypes between healthy human individuals. Original handling: Owing to the provision of junction-only sequences devoid of quality scores by immunoSEQ, filtering differed. Some clones are missing from TCRdb's copy, which holds only in-frame ones; the method was immunoSEQ multiplex PCR. The DNA gave D and trimming, while V, J and clone size come from that table. The table records over 400,000 clones, roughly 80% of them present only once. The study drew all its donors from Caucasian adults living in Nashville, Tennessee. Unsorted samples relied on 80 million to 90 million PBMCs, which served as the source of genomic DNA. Broader study findings: Exclusively blood specimens were collected; tissue repertoires likely differ.

Remarks on this clone: Its antigen is unidentified.

V was pared by 1 base and J by 4 bases, with 12 bases of the junction left unmatched. CDR3 size: 17 residues. Germline lookup yields CDR1 SGHTA and CDR2 FQGNSA. The chain employs TRBV7-2 and TRBJ1-2; 7 positions match TRBD1. This receptor was obtained from a middle-aged woman in good health. Some clones in this sample may be carry-over from other donors' samples. Sample: PBMCs. CDR3 DNA sequence: TGTGCCAGCAGCTTAGTAGGCGTCGGGACAGCGAGCTATGGCTACACCTTC. Protein sequence: CASSLVGVGTASYGYTF.